This T cell receptor beta chain comes out of a study of cytomegalovirus exposure and HLA in healthy donors. Study-wide background: The roughly 130 validation repertoires used the same platform as the roughly 670 first-cohort repertoires (as reported by a later analysis). The study, taken as a whole, reports: Despite most TCR sequences being rare, some public TCRs occurred in many donors.

A remark on this clone: The antigen is not known.

Separate from the approximately 720-subject first cohort, the roughly 110-subject validation cohort was the one that the donors belonged to. The V gene lost 1 base and the J gene lost 7 bases, with 20 bases spanning the gap. Germline loops: CDR1 LGHNA, CDR2 YNFKEQ. The CDR3 spans 17 residues. Method: immunoSEQ multiplex PCR; TCRdb's copy keeps in-frame clones and lacks some. The table shows about 140,000 clones, with roughly nine tenths occurring only once. This chain joins TRBV4-2 and TRBJ1-5; D might be TRBD1 (6 bases). This TCR was recovered from a man between 18 and 35 years old in good health and CMV-seronegative. The specimen sequenced was PBMCs. For the CDR3, the DNA is TGTGCCAGCAGCCAAGGAGGCGGGGGGCCCCATGGGCAGCCCCAGCATTTT. It codes for CASSQGGGGPHGQPQHF.